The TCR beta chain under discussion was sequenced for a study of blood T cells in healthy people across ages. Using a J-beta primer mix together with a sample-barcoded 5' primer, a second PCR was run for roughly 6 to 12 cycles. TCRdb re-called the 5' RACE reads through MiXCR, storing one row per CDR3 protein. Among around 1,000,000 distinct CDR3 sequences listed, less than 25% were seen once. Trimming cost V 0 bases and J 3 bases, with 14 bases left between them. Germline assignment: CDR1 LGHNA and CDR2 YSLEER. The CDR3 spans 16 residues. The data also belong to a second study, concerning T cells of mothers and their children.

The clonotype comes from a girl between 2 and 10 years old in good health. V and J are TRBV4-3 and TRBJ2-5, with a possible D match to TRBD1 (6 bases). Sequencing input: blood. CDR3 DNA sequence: TGCGCCAGCAGCCAAGATTTTGAAGGGGGTGAAGAGACCCAGTACTTC. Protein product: CASSQDFEGGEETQYF.